These 21 T cell receptor beta chains were sequenced from one sample in a study of blood T cell repertoires in COVID-19. Produced via immunoSEQ multiplex PCR; TCRdb's table is partial and in-frame only. Of around 160,000 clones in the sample, over 90% were seen once. Sequenced: peripheral blood. The source is a woman aged 60 to 75 with COVID-19, enrolled during active disease.

This clone was seen only once. The chain employs TRBV7-9 and TRBJ1-4, with 10 positions matching TRBD1. The germline CDR1 and CDR2 sequences are SEHNR and FQNEAQ (reference sequence). The junction had 6 bases not matched to a gene; V was cut back by 5 bases and J by 0 bases. This CDR3 contains 17 residues. The CDR3 DNA sequence: TGTGCCAGCAGCCAGGACAGGGGGACTGCAACTAATGAAAAACTGTTTTTT. It encodes CASSQDRGTATNEKLFF.

The chain has TRBV6-2 or TRBV6-3 and TRBJ1-2; 8 bases are a match to TRBD1. Germline-derived CDR1 and CDR2 are MNHEY and SVGEGT. The CDR3 totals 19 residues. The junction had 25 bases not matched to a gene; V was cut back by 5 bases and J by 8 bases. CDR3 region: CASSQIDRDRSALIQGYTF. CDR3 bases: TGTGCCAGCAGTCAGATTGACCGGGACAGGTCGGCCCTTATCCAGGGCTACACCTTC.

V usage is TRBV4-2 and J usage is TRBJ1-5; 8 nucleotides align to TRBD1. With 2 bases clipped from V and 3 bases from J, the junction kept 6 bases outside the gene matches. Germline CDR1 reads LGHNA; CDR2 reads YNFKEQ. The CDR3 runs 16 residues. The CDR3 DNA reads TGTGCCAGCAGCCAATCCGGGACAGGCCTCAATCAGCCCCAGCATTTT. This encodes CASSQSGTGLNQPQHF.

The gene calls are TRBV30 and TRBJ2-7; TRBD1 aligns across 7 bases. The CDR3 runs to 20 residues. Germline assignment: CDR1 GTSNPN and CDR2 SVGIG (reference sequence). The trim removed 1 base at V and 0 bases at J, leaving 21 bases unmatched. The chain's CDR3 is CAWSAFLGQVGTLDSYEQYF. The CDR3 nucleotides read TGTGCCTGGAGTGCCTTCCTCGGACAGGTTGGTACATTGGACTCCTACGAGCAGTACTTC.

The rearrangement uses TRBV2 and TRBJ1-1, with D perhaps TRBD1 (6 bases). In germline, CDR1 is SNHLY, CDR2 FYNNEI. Between the trimmed V and J ends, which lost 8 bases and 0 bases, there was a span of 10 bases. There are 13 residues in the CDR3. The CDR3 sequence: CASGGGMNTEAFF. The CDR3 DNA follows: TGTGCCAGCGGGGGGGGCATGAACACTGAAGCTTTCTTT.

The chain couples TRBV7-9 to TRBJ1-2; 9 bases are shared with TRBD1. Germline V CDR1 and CDR2: SEHNR, FQNEAQ (reference sequence). There are 16 residues in the CDR3. V lost 5 bases, J lost 4 bases, and 11 bases stayed unmatched. The CDR3 here is CASSRQGTGNSYGYTF. CDR3 sequence (DNA): TGTGCCAGCAGCCGACAGGGGACAGGGAATTCCTATGGCTACACCTTC.

In its sample, this clone was seen once. J is TRBJ1-5 and V is TRBV6-5; D gene uncertain. The V gene's germline CDR1 is MNHEY and CDR2 SVGAGI. There are 14 residues in the CDR3. The V gene lost 8 bases and the J gene lost 3 bases, with 14 bases spanning the gap. DNA of the CDR3: TGTGCCAGCGCTACCGGCTGGGCCAATCAGCCCCAGCATTTT. It encodes CASATGWANQPQHF.

A single count supports this clone. The rearrangement uses TRBV6-2 or TRBV6-3 and TRBJ1-2, with a weak D call TRBD1 (6 bases). Per the germline V gene, CDR1 is MNHEY and CDR2 is SVGEGT. The length of the CDR3 is 15 residues. With 5 bases removed from V and 3 bases from J, the gap between germline ends came to 16 bases. CDR3 loop: CASSTYRAVDYGYTF. The CDR3 region has the DNA TGTGCCAGCAGTACATACAGGGCGGTCGACTATGGCTACACCTTC.

The chain recombines TRBV19 with TRBJ1-5; no clear D. The length of the CDR3 is 15 residues. Germline lookup yields CDR1 LNHDA and CDR2 SQIVND (reference sequence). The ends were cut back, 5 bases at V and 0 bases at J, with 11 bases in the middle. CDR3 in amino acids: CASSVAVYSNQPQHF. DNA for the CDR3: TGTGCCAGTAGTGTGGCAGTTTATAGCAATCAGCCCCAGCATTTT.

This clone occurred once. The V and J genes are TRBV24-1 and TRBJ2-2, with D perhaps TRBD1 (6 bases). The V end lost 1 base, the J end lost 0 bases, and 8 bases lay between the germline ends. CDR3 size: 16 residues. Germline-derived CDR1 and CDR2 are KGHDR and SFDVKD. For the CDR3, the DNA is TGTGCCACCAGTGATTTTACAGGGCCGAACACCGGGGAGCTGTTTTTT. Its translation: CATSDFTGPNTGELFF.

This clone was recorded a few times. The gene calls are TRBV10-3 and TRBJ2-7, with 7 bases matching TRBD1. Trimming at V came to 6 bases and at J to 5 bases, leaving 10 bases not matched to a gene. The CDR3 is made up of 14 amino acids. CDR1 and CDR2 from the germline V gene are ENHRY and SYGVKD. The CDR3 region is CAISAGTDFDEQYF. CDR3 in DNA: TGTGCCATCAGCGCCGGGACAGACTTTGACGAGCAGTACTTC.

This rearrangement joins TRBV29-1 to TRBJ2-3, with D perhaps matching TRBD2 (6 bases). The CDR3 contains 13 residues. Germline CDR1 and CDR2: SQVTM and ANQGSEA. V lost 7 bases and J lost 2, with 13 bases in between. CDR3 loop: CSAPGEVTDTQYF. Here the CDR3 DNA reads TGCAGCGCCCCGGGGGAGGTCACAGATACGCAGTATTTT.

The chain combines TRBV3-1 (or the pseudogene TRBV3-2) with TRBJ1-2; no reliable D call. The CDR3 extends over 12 amino acids. The V gene lost 6 bases and the J gene lost 8 bases, with 13 bases spanning the gap. Germline values: CDR1 LGHDT, CDR2 YNNKEL (reference sequence). The CDR3 protein is CASSPDRRGYTF. The CDR3 DNA sequence: TGTGCCAGCAGTCCGGACCGGAGGGGCTACACCTTC.

The chain uses TRBV6-5 and TRBJ1-1, with D unresolved. The V end lost 7 bases, the J end lost 1 base, and 10 bases lay between the germline ends. The germline V gene has CDR1 MNHEY and CDR2 SVGAGI. The CDR3 runs 13 residues. DNA for the CDR3: TGTGCCAGCACCCTAGAAGCGAACACTGAAGCTTTCTTT. This translates into CASTLEANTEAFF.

There are a few counts of this clone. This sequence joins TRBV18 and TRBJ2-1; the D gene is possibly TRBD2 (5 bases). This CDR3 has 15 amino acids. The V and J ends lost 0 bases and 0 bases respectively, with 6 bases between them. CDR1 is KGHSH, CDR2 LQKENI, per germline. In DNA, the CDR3 is TGTGCCAGCTCACCACCGGGGAGCTCCTACAATGAGCAGTTCTTC. Translating it yields CASSPPGSSYNEQFF.

This sequence joins TRBV5-1 and TRBJ1-1; perhaps TRBD1 as D (6 bases). CDR3 length: 15 amino acids. Deletions cut 4 bases from V and 1 base from J, with 14 bases between. Germline assignment: CDR1 SGHRS and CDR2 YFSETQ. The CDR3 DNA sequence: TGCGCCAGCAGCCCAGACAGGTTGACGAACACTGAAGCTTTCTTT. Translated: CASSPDRLTNTEAFF.

The V call is TRBV7-9, the J call TRBJ2-2; D may be TRBD1 (7 bases). CDR3 length equals 18 residues. Germline V gene data show CDR1 as SEHNR and CDR2 as FQNEAQ (reference sequence). V lost 5 bases and J lost 4, with 23 bases in between. DNA for the CDR3: TGTGCCAGCAGCCCAGGGGGGACAGCGAGAAGGGGCACCGGGGAGCTGTTTTTT. It yields the protein CASSPGGTARRGTGELFF.

The chain recombines TRBV7-2 with TRBJ1-5, with a possible D match to TRBD1 (5 bases). The CDR3 runs 18 residues. V was clipped by 3 bases and J by 11 bases, with 29 bases between them. The germline CDR1 and CDR2 sequences are SGHTA and FQGNSA. CDR3 residues: CASSLAGPGLGTSRTQHF. DNA of the CDR3: TGTGCCAGCAGCTTGGCGGGACCGGGGTTAGGGACCAGTAGGACCCAGCATTTT.

The chain links TRBV5-5 to TRBJ1-3; 7 bases align to TRBD1. CDR1 SGHKS and CDR2 YYEKEE come from the germline V gene (reference sequence). V was pared by 5 bases and J by 2 bases, with 7 bases of the junction left unmatched. The CDR3 spans 15 residues. The CDR3 DNA reads TGTGCCAGCAGTTCCGGCGACAGGGCTGGAAACACCATATATTTT. This translates into CASSSGDRAGNTIYF.

The rearrangement joins TRBV10-3 to TRBJ1-5; D not certain. The CDR3 contains 15 residues. The germline CDR1 and CDR2 sequences are ENHRY and SYGVKD. The V end was cut by 5 bases, the J end by 7 bases, with 18 bases between. CDR3 nucleotides: TGTGCCATCAGTCACCATCACTCAGGCGAGCAGCCCCAGCATTTT. Its translation: CAISHHHSGEQPQHF.

The J gene is TRBJ1-2, the V gene TRBV7-2; no clear D gene. The CDR3 is 13 amino acids. V was cut by 1 base and J by 4 bases, with 7 bases left in between. Germline CDR1 SGHTA, CDR2 FQGNSA. Written as DNA, the CDR3 is TGTGCCAGCAGCTTAGAAGTCGGCTATGGCTACACCTTC. This sequence encodes CASSLEVGYGYTF.